The entry below describes one T cell receptor (beta chain). What it binds is unknown. After re-calling the 5' RACE reads, TCRdb lists one entry per CDR3 protein, DNA absent. The table lists fewer than 400,000 distinct CDR3 sequences, with around 5% in the top ten. Germline assignment: CDR1 LNHDA and CDR2 SQIVND (reference sequence). This CDR3 is 14 amino acids long. This entry belongs to a study of T cells expressing NK-cell markers. Background on the study: Sorted CD3+CD56+NKG2C+, CD3+CD56+NKG2C- and CD3+CD56-NKG2C+ T-cell subsets were beta-chain profiled. Overall study findings and caveats: For about six donors, the dominant NKG2C+ clonotypes made up about 1.0-8% of their CD8+ T cells.

This clonotype originated in a man aged 18 to 69 in good health. J is TRBJ1-5 and V is TRBV19. Sample: blood T cells: a sorted CD56 or NKG2C T cell subset, CD4+ or CD8+ T cells, or bulk PBMC T cells (not recorded which). CDR3 protein: CASSPLAGNQPQHF.